The clone carrying this T cell receptor (beta chain) was found many times. The target antigen is unknown. The sample comes from a study of identical twins. Germline CDR1 SEHNR, CDR2 FQNEAQ (reference sequence). CDR3 length: 16 amino acids. After removal of 5 bases from V and 2 bases from J, the junction contained 6 bases not matched to a gene. A single record per CDR3 protein comes from TCRdb applying MiXCR to the 5' RACE reads. In the table there are a few hundred thousand distinct CDR3 sequences, just under 9.5% of which are singletons. Study conclusions and caveats: Insertions ran lower in abundant cord blood beta clonotypes, though not in memory repertoires. Within monozygotic twins, out-of-frame TCR alpha sharing was underestimated by the models.

A further study also used this sample, focusing on yellow fever vaccine responses in identical twins.

This chain links TRBV7-9 with TRBJ2-5, with 12 bases fitting TRBD2. The sequencing input was CD8+ T cells sorted from blood. The origin of this receptor is a woman aged 18-35 years in good health. In DNA, the CDR3 is TGTGCCAGCAGCAGAAGGACTAGCGGGGTTCAAGAGACCCAGTACTTC. This encodes CASSRRTSGVQETQYF.